This T cell receptor beta chain was sequenced in a study of shared clonotypes between healthy human individuals. The authors split each subset's genomic DNA evenly across several immunoSEQ plates. The protocol was immunoSEQ multiplex PCR, while the TCRdb copy is restricted to in-frame clones and leaves out a portion. The table lists about 2,200,000 clones, roughly 91% of them singletons. Trimming shortened V by 4 bases and J by 1 base, and 15 bases separated the two germline ends. The CDR3 extends over 15 amino acids. CDR1 SGHRS and CDR2 YFSETQ come from the germline V gene. To note about this clone: Its antigen remains unidentified.

Study findings and constraints: When naive CD4 clonotypes were compared across a handful of donors, 4% to 5.5% were shared. The donor pool, a small one, limited the genetic and exposure-history diversity represented.

Terminally differentiated effector memory CD45RA+ cells were left out of the naive CD8 fraction, which was CD45RO-negative and positively selected for CCR7. Donors, healthy HIV-negative adults, lacked recent acute infections or vaccinations. Sequencing was done on a sample of naive CD8+ T cells from PBMCs. The clonotype originates from a man younger than 35 in good health. Some clones in this sample may be carry-over from other donors' samples. This chain uses TRBV5-1 with TRBJ2-7, with D perhaps TRBD1 (6 bases). For the CDR3, the DNA is TGCGCCAGCAGCGGTCTTGACAGGACGTCCTACGAGCAGTACTTC. Its translation: CASSGLDRTSYEQYF.